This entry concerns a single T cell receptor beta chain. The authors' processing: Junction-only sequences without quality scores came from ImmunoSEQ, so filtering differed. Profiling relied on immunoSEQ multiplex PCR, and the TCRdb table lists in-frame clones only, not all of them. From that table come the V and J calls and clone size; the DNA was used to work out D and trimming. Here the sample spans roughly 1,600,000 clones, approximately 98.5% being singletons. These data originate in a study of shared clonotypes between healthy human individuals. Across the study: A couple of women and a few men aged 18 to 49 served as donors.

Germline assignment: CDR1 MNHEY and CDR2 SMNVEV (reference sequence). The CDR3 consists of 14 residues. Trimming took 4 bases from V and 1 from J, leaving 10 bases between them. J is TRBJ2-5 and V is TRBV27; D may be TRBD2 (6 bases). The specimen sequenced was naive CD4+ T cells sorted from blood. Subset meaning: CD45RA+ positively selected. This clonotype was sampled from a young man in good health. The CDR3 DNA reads TGTGCCAGCAGTTGGGGAGGCACCCAAGAGACCCAGTACTTC. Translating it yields CASSWGGTQETQYF.